These T cell receptor beta chains were read from a single sample in a study of T cell responses to AZD1222 COVID-19 vaccine. Generated by immunoSEQ multiplex PCR, the TCRdb table keeps only in-frame clones and is missing some. The sample holds about 170,000 clones, about 92% seen once. The source was peripheral blood, collected on day 0 of AZD1222 vaccination. The source is an adult in good health. The CDR3 runs from the conserved cysteine through the conserved F or W. The D gene is left open where the match is weak. Only some rows state a clone size, as once, few, many or a class for expanded clones.

j_call,clone_size,v_call,d_call,cdr3_aa,cdr3_nt
TRBJ1-1,.,TRBV5-1,.,CASSLISDNTEAFF,TGCGCCAGCAGCTTAATCTCGGATAACACTGAAGCTTTCTTT
TRBJ1-1,.,TRBV10-1,.,CASSAGNTEAFF,TGCGCCAGCTCCGCAGGGAACACTGAAGCTTTCTTT
TRBJ1-3,.,TRBV7-6,.,CASSLAGHLGNTIYF,TGTGCCAGCAGCTTAGCGGGACATCTTGGAAACACCATATATTTT
TRBJ2-5,.,TRBV12-5,.,CASGSGTPLLETQYF,TGTGCTAGTGGTTCCGGGACTCCTCTTTTGGAGACCCAGTACTTC
TRBJ1-4,.,TRBV27,.,CASSRGLTNEKLFF,TGTGCCAGCAGTAGAGGGCTTACTAATGAAAAACTGTTTTTT
TRBJ1-6,.,TRBV6-1,TRBD1,CASSEKTGTGVGSPLHF,TGTGCCAGCAGTGAGAAAACCGGGACAGGGGTTGGCTCACCCCTCCACTTT
TRBJ2-7,.,TRBV5-4,TRBD1,CASSFGTGVYEQYF,TGTGCCAGCAGCTTCGGGACAGGGGTATATGAGCAGTACTTC
TRBJ1-6,.,TRBV5-4,TRBD1,CASSRGQGDSPLHF,TGTGCCAGCAGCCGGGGACAGGGAGATTCACCCCTCCACTTT
TRBJ2-1,.,TRBV3-1/TRBV3-2,.,CASSPESYNEQFF,TGTGCCAGCAGCCCAGAAAGCTACAATGAGCAGTTCTTC
TRBJ1-1,.,TRBV19,.,CASRISSTEAFF,TGTGCCAGTCGCATTAGTTCCACTGAAGCTTTCTTT
TRBJ1-2,once,TRBV7-2,.,CASSPSTLGQSANYGYTF,TGTGCCAGCAGCCCCTCTACACTAGGACAGTCGGCTAACTATGGCTACACCTTC
TRBJ1-1,.,TRBV2,.,CASREERNTEAFF,TGTGCCAGCAGGGAAGAACGGAACACTGAAGCTTTCTTT
TRBJ2-1,.,TRBV4-1,TRBD2,CASSQAAGLVNNEQFF,TGCGCCAGCAGCCAAGCTGCAGGACTAGTTAACAATGAGCAGTTCTTC
TRBJ2-7,.,TRBV11-2,.,CASSLDPTGKLRGYEQYF,TGTGCCAGCAGCTTAGATCCCACAGGGAAGCTACGGGGCTACGAGCAGTACTTC
TRBJ2-2,.,TRBV3-1/TRBV3-2,.,CASSQAGWTGELFF,TGTGCCAGCAGCCAAGCAGGGTGGACCGGGGAGCTGTTTTTT
TRBJ1-1,.,TRBV2,TRBD1,CASSRTGSGTEAFF,TGTGCCAGCAGCCGGACAGGGTCGGGCACTGAAGCTTTCTTT
TRBJ2-1,.,TRBV27,.,CASSLSGLNNEQFF,TGTGCCAGCAGTTTATCAGGGCTGAACAATGAGCAGTTCTTC
TRBJ2-7,.,TRBV6-5,.,CASRTGRYEQYF,TGTGCCAGCAGAACCGGACGGTACGAGCAGTACTTC
TRBJ2-7,.,TRBV6-5,TRBD2,CASRTLAGGLHEQYF,TGTGCCAGCAGAACACTAGCGGGAGGTCTCCACGAGCAGTACTTC
TRBJ2-1,.,TRBV10-2,.,CASSSGYSYNEQFF,TGCGCCAGCAGTAGCGGGTACTCCTACAATGAGCAGTTCTTC
TRBJ2-7,.,TRBV27,TRBD2,CASRTGLANYEQYF,TGTGCCAGCAGGACGGGACTAGCCAACTACGAGCAGTACTTC
TRBJ2-7,once,TRBV2,TRBD1,CASSSPGTGYEQYF,TGTGCCAGCAGTTCCCCCGGGACAGGCTACGAGCAGTACTTC
TRBJ1-6,.,TRBV6-1,TRBD1,CASSEARTGRSPLHF,TGTGCCAGCAGTGAAGCGAGGACAGGGAGGTCACCCCTCCACTTT
TRBJ1-2,once,TRBV7-2,.,CASSLQGYSNYGYTF,TGTGCCAGCAGCTTGCAAGGTTACTCTAACTATGGCTACACCTTC
TRBJ1-1,.,TRBV10-3,.,CAISPRGMNTEAFF,TGTGCCATCAGCCCGCGCGGCATGAACACTGAAGCTTTCTTT
TRBJ2-7,.,TRBV18,TRBD1,CASSPRQGYEQYF,TGTGCCAGCTCACCACGACAGGGCTACGAGCAGTACTTC
TRBJ1-3,.,TRBV5-5,.,CASSLERRYSGNTIYF,TGTGCCAGCAGCTTGGAGCGGAGGTACTCTGGAAACACCATATATTTT
TRBJ1-1,.,TRBV3-1/TRBV3-2,TRBD1,CASSLTGGGGTEAFF,TGTGCCAGCAGCCTGACAGGGGGCGGGGGCACTGAAGCTTTCTTT
TRBJ1-2,.,TRBV4-2,TRBD1,CASSQDQGQAVLFNYGYTF,TGTGCCAGCAGCCAAGACCAAGGACAGGCCGTGTTATTTAACTATGGCTACACCTTC
TRBJ2-3,once,TRBV6-4,TRBD2,CASSDLLQREGPADTQYF,TGTGCCAGCAGTGACCTCCTACAGCGGGAGGGCCCCGCAGATACGCAGTATTTT
TRBJ1-6,.,TRBV10-2,TRBD1,CASRLGTAQHSPLHF,TGCGCCAGCAGACTCGGGACAGCCCAGCATTCACCCCTCCACTTT
TRBJ1-6,.,TRBV28,TRBD1,CASRGYGQGFNSPLHF,TGTGCCAGCAGGGGGTACGGACAGGGTTTTAATTCACCCCTCCACTTT
TRBJ2-7,.,TRBV7-9,TRBD1,CASSLTGVFGERQYF,TGTGCCAGCAGTTTGACAGGGGTATTCGGGGAAAGGCAGTACTTC
TRBJ1-1,.,TRBV5-1,TRBD1,CASSSPGQGPLSEAFF,TGCGCCAGCAGCTCTCCGGGACAGGGCCCTCTGAGTGAAGCTTTCTTT
TRBJ2-1,once,TRBV4-1,.,CASSQETRTTLLSYNEQFF,TGCGCCAGCAGCCAGGAAACCAGAACTACTTTGCTCTCCTACAATGAGCAGTTCTTC
TRBJ2-3,.,TRBV3-1/TRBV3-2,.,CASSPFMGGPTDTQYF,TGTGCCAGCAGCCCCTTCATGGGGGGGCCCACAGATACGCAGTATTTT
TRBJ1-1,.,TRBV18,.,CASSEQDNTEAFF,TGTGCCAGCTCAGAACAGGATAACACTGAAGCTTTCTTT
TRBJ2-5,.,TRBV9,.,CASSVGPGGGTQYF,TGTGCCAGCAGCGTAGGTCCCGGGGGTGGGACCCAGTACTTC
TRBJ2-2,.,TRBV13,.,CASTVAANTGELFF,TGTGCCAGCACTGTAGCCGCGAACACCGGGGAGCTGTTTTTT
TRBJ2-1,.,TRBV5-5,TRBD1,CASSLGTGVMNEQFF,TGTGCCAGCAGCTTGGGGACAGGGGTAATGAATGAGCAGTTCTTC
TRBJ1-1,.,TRBV29-1,.,CSDLELNTEAFF,TGCAGCGATCTGGAGCTCAACACTGAAGCTTTCTTT
TRBJ2-1,.,TRBV5-8,.,CASSLVISASAYNEQFF,TGTGCCAGCAGCTTGGTTATCTCCGCGAGTGCCTACAATGAGCAGTTCTTC